This TCR beta chain came from a study of shared clonotypes between healthy human individuals. Study results and limitations: Collection of samples was limited to blood; tissue repertoires likely differ.

CDR3 size: 15 residues. Between the trimmed V and J ends, which lost 2 bases and 4 bases, there was a span of 13 bases. Germline CDR1 is SGHDT and CDR2 is YYEEEE. Naive CD8 cells lacked CD45RO, underwent positive selection for CCR7 and left out terminally differentiated effector memory CD45RA+ cells. The authors ran the assay at deep level. Clones were read by immunoSEQ multiplex PCR, and TCRdb kept only the in-frame ones, dropping some. The sample has more than 2 million clones; about 95% are singletons. As regards this clone: Its antigen remains unidentified.

The chain joins TRBV5-6 to TRBJ1-5; D not resolved. The TCR comes from a man between 18 and 29 years old in good health. Material for sequencing was naive CD8+ T cells sorted from blood. CDR3 coding DNA: TGTGCCAGCAGCTTTTCCACCTCGGGGAATCAGCCCCAGCATTTT. It is translated as CASSFSTSGNQPQHF.